This is a list of T cell receptor beta chains from one sample in a study of shared clonotypes between healthy human individuals. This table comes from immunoSEQ multiplex PCR, and its TCRdb copy is limited to in-frame clones, with some not included. Here the sample spans around 2,000,000 clones, just under 95% being singletons. Sequenced: naive CD8+ T cells sorted from blood. These TCRs come from a man younger than 35 in good health. Both conserved end residues are part of each CDR3. Each record gives: J gene, D gene, V gene, CDR3 DNA, CDR3 protein. D genes are given only for firm matches.

>TRBJ2-3|NA|TRBV19
TGTGCCAGTAGTATTAGGTGGACTAGCACAGATACGCAGTATTTT
CASSIRWTSTDTQYF
>TRBJ2-7|NA|TRBV30
TGTGCCTGGAGTCTTACCGGGAGTGAGCAGTACTTC
CAWSLTGSEQYF
>TRBJ2-1|TRBD1|TRBV7-9
TGTGCCAGCACCACTGGGGACAGGGGGCAGAATGAGCAGTTCTTC
CASTTGDRGQNEQFF
>TRBJ1-1|TRBD1|TRBV30
TGTGCCTGGGACAGGGGGATTAACACTGAAGCTTTCTTT
CAWDRGINTEAFF
>TRBJ2-2|NA|TRBV7-9
TGTGCCAGCAGCTCCAGCCGGGTTAGGACGAACACCGGGGAGCTGTTTTTT
CASSSSRVRTNTGELFF
>TRBJ1-2|NA|TRBV6-6
TGTGCCAGCAGGGGGGGGTTTGGCTACACCTTC
CASRGGFGYTF
>TRBJ2-7|NA|TRBV9
TGTGCCAGCAGCGTAGGAGCGCGGAGCTCCTACGAGCAGTACTTC
CASSVGARSSYEQYF
>TRBJ2-1|NA|TRBV4-2
TGTGCCAGCAGCCAAGATCAATGGCTAGCCTCCAATGAGCAGTTCTTC
CASSQDQWLASNEQFF
>TRBJ2-1|NA|TRBV4-1
TGCGCCAGCAGCCAAGACAGAGGTGCGGCTAATGAGCAGTTCTTC
CASSQDRGAANEQFF
>TRBJ2-7|NA|TRBV30
TGTGCCTGGAGTGTAGGGGCAGGCAAAGCCTACGAGCAGTACTTC
CAWSVGAGKAYEQYF
>TRBJ2-7|TRBD1|TRBV7-9
TGTGCCAGCAGCTTAAGCTTGGGACAGGTCTTCGAGCAGTACTTC
CASSLSLGQVFEQYF
>TRBJ2-3|NA|TRBV29-1
TGCAGCGTCACCGGCGGGACACCACCTACAGATACGCAGTATTTT
CSVTGGTPPTDTQYF
>TRBJ1-3|NA|TRBV10-1
TGCGCCAGCAGTGAAGGTCACGGAAACACCATATATTTT
CASSEGHGNTIYF
>TRBJ1-1|NA|TRBV29-1
TGCAGCGTTGAAAGGAGGGAGCGAGACACTGAAGCTTTCTTT
CSVERRERDTEAFF
>TRBJ1-2|TRBD1|TRBV5-4
TGTGCCAGCTCCTGGACAGGTTCTAACTATGGCTACACCTTC
CASSWTGSNYGYTF
>TRBJ1-5|NA|TRBV28
TGTGCCAGCAGCTGGGAGGAGTTCAATCAGCCCCAGCATTTT
CASSWEEFNQPQHF
>TRBJ2-7|NA|TRBV6-5
TGTGCCAGCAGTTACTCTTCCCCGCTCTCCTACGAGCAGTACTTC
CASSYSSPLSYEQYF
>TRBJ2-7|NA|TRBV7-9
TGTGCCAGCACCCCTTTGGGCCGGTACGAGCAGTACTTC
CASTPLGRYEQYF
>TRBJ2-2|NA|TRBV28
TGTGCCAGCAGTTTTCGAGGGCTGGGGGAGCTGTTTTTT
CASSFRGLGELFF
>TRBJ2-1|TRBD2|TRBV4-3
TGCGCCAGCAGCCACGGACTAGCCCATGAGCAGTTCTTC
CASSHGLAHEQFF
>TRBJ1-2|NA|TRBV4-3
TGCGCCAGCAGCCAAGCGGACGGACGTACTAACTATGGCTACACCTTC
CASSQADGRTNYGYTF
>TRBJ1-1|NA|TRBV27
TGTGCCAGCAGTCCCTCAAGAGGGGTGAACACTGAAGCTTTCTTT
CASSPSRGVNTEAFF
>TRBJ1-1|NA|TRBV6-5
TGTGCCAGCAGTTACACTGAAGCTTTCTTT
CASSYTEAFF
>TRBJ2-5|NA|TRBV27
TGTGCCAGCAGTTTCCAATACAGGGAAGAGACCCAGTACTTC
CASSFQYREETQYF
>TRBJ2-7|NA|TRBV19
TGTGCCAGTAGTTCGCTCCAAGGAGGGGGAACCGAGCAGTACTTC
CASSSLQGGGTEQYF
>TRBJ1-6|TRBD1|TRBV14
TGTGCCAGCAGTCTAACAGGGGATTCACCCCTCCACTTT
CASSLTGDSPLHF